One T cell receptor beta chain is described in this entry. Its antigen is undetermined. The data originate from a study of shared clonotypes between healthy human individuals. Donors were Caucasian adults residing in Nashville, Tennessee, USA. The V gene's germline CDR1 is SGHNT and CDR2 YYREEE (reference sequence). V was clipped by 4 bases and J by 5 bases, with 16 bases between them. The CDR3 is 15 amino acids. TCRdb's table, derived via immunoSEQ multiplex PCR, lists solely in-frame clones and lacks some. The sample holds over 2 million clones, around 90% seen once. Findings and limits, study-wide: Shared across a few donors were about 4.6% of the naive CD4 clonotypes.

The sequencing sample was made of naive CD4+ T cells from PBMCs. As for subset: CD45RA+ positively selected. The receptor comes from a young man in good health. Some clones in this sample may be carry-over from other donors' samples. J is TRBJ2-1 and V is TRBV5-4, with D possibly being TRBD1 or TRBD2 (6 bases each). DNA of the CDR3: TGTGCCAGCAGCAACGCGGGGACACAACACAATGAGCAGTTCTTC. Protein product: CASSNAGTQHNEQFF. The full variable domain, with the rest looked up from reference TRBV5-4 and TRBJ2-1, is ETGVTQSPTHLIKTRGQQVTLRCSSQSGHNTVSWYQQALGQGPQFIFQYYREEENGRGNFPPRFSGLQFPNYSSELNVNALELDDSALYLCASSNAGTQHNEQFFGPGTRLTVL.